These T cell receptor beta chains were read from a single sample in a study of T-cell reconstitution after alpha-beta-depleted transplantation in children. TCRdb used MiXCR to reprocess the PCR reads, holding one entry per CDR3 protein. The sample contains about 240,000 distinct CDR3 sequences, roughly 23% of which appear only once. This specimen consisted of PBMCs, obtained before TCRalphabeta/CD19-depleted stem cell transplant. These receptors were taken from a girl aged 2-10 years with Fanconi anemia, due to receive a stem cell transplant. CDR3s include the opening cysteine and the closing phenylalanine or tryptophan. Each record gives: V gene, J gene, CDR3 protein.

TRBV6-5	TRBJ2-7	CASSYRGLSSYEQYF
TRBV6-5	TRBJ2-5	CASSYSAGGSKTQYF
TRBV20-1	TRBJ2-3	CSARGGGGTDTQYF
TRBV20-1	TRBJ1-5	CSAGGGRDQPQHF
TRBV6-5	TRBJ1-1	CASSRETEAFF
TRBV12-3/TRBV12-4	TRBJ1-6	CASSFLGTNSPLHF
TRBV7-6	TRBJ2-1	CASSLAGGRDEQFF
TRBV29-1	TRBJ2-3	CSVGGTGTTDTQYF
TRBV11-3	TRBJ2-4	CASSLSPGNSAKNIQYF
TRBV15	TRBJ2-5	CATSRVGRRQETQYF
TRBV29-1	TRBJ2-3	CSVGVGRTGTQYF
TRBV24-1	TRBJ2-7	CATSDRSYEQYF
TRBV7-3	TRBJ2-3	CASSLTGIVTDTQYF
TRBV7-2	TRBJ2-7	CASSKSTSRYEQYF
TRBV10-3	TRBJ2-1	CAISGVNEQFF
TRBV20-1	TRBJ1-4	CSARGAGYPLGEKLFF
TRBV7-8	TRBJ2-3	CASSSYPGLEAPDTQYF
TRBV20-1	TRBJ1-2	CSARDRGYTF
TRBV11-2	TRBJ2-7	CASSPVIAYEQYF
TRBV5-1	TRBJ2-3	CASSSVDTQYF
TRBV20-1	TRBJ1-2	CSARDSGGVYGYTF
TRBV4-1	TRBJ2-7	CASSQGYTGLAGANEQYF
TRBV20-1	TRBJ2-1	CSAGTSMNEQFF
TRBV12-3/TRBV12-4	TRBJ2-1	CASSPGTGTSLAVSYNEQFF
TRBV6-1	TRBJ2-7	CASRPPLDRGSYEQYF
TRBV20-1	TRBJ2-7	CSARSIQLTGVPTYEQYF
TRBV29-1	TRBJ2-1	CSVPRGLNEQFF
TRBV29-1	TRBJ2-6	CSALAPGGGGANVLTF
TRBV24-1	TRBJ2-3	CATSDFRGLATDTQYF